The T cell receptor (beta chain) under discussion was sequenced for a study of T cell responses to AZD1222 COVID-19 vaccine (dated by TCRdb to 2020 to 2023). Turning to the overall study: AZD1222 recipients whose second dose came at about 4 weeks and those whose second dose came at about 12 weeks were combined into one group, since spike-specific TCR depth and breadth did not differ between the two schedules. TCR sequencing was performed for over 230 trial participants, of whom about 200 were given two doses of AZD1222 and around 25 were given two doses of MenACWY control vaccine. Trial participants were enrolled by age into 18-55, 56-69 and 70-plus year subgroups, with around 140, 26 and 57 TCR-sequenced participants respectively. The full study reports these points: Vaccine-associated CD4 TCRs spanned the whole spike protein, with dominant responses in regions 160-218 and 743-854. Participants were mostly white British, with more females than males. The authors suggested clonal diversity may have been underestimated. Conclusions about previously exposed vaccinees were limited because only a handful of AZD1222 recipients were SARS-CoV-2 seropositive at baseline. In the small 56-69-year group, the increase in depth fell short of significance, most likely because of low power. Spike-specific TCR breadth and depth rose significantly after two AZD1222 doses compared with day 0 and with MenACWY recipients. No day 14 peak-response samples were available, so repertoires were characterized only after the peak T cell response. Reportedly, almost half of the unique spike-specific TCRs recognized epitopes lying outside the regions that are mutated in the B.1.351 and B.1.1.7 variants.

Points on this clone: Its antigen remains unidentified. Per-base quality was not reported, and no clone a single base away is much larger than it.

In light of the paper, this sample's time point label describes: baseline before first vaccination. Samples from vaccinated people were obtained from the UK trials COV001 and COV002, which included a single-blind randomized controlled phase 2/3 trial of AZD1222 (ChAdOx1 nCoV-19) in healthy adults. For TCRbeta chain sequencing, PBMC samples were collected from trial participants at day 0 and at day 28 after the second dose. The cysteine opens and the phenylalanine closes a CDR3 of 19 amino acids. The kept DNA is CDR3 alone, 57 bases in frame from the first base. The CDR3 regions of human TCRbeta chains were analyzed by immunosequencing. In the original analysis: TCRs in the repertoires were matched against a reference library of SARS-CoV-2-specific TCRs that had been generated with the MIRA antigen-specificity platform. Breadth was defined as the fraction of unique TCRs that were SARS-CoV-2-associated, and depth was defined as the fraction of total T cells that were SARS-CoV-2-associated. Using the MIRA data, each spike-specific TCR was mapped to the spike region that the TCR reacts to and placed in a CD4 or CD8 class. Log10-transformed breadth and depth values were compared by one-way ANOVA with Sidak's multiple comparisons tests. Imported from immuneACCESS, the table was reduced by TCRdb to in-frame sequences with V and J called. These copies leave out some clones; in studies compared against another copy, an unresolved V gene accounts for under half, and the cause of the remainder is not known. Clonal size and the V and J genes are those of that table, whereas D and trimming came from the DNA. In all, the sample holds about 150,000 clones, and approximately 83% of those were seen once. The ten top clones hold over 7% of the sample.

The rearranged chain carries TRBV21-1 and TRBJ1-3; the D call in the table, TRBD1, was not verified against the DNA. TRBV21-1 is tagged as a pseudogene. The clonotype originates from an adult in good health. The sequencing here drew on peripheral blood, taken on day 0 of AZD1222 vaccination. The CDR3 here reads CASSIDREIKGVEGNTIYF. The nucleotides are TGTGCCAGCAGCATAGACAGGGAGATAAAGGGTGTGGAAGGAAACACCATATATTTT.